Below, one TCR beta chain is given with its context. The source of the sample is a study of blood T cell repertoires in COVID-19. Turning to the study itself: Samples of COVID-19 (acute and convalescent) were obtained from the United States, Italy and Spain. PBMCs, B-cell-depleted T cells, or T cells were the source of the cDNA or gDNA that made up the material.

Looked up from germline, CDR1 is LGHDT and CDR2 is YNNKEL (reference sequence). The CDR3 runs to 13 residues. V was shortened by 0 bases and J by 8 bases, with 10 bases between the two germline ends. Original methodology: Amplification with reference gene primers provided the estimates of nucleated cell counts. Assay: immunoSEQ multiplex PCR; the TCRdb copy retains only in-frame clones and omits some. V, J and clone size derive from that table, while D and trimming were established from the DNA sequence. The top ten clones hold roughly 13% of a sample with tens of thousands of clones, roughly four fifths of them seen once.

The source is a human donor in a cohort sampled during active COVID-19. The chain joins TRBV3-1 (or the pseudogene TRBV3-2) to TRBJ1-2, with D possibly matching TRBD1 (6 bases). The sequenced sample was peripheral blood. The CDR3 sequence: CASSQDRGTGYTF. DNA for the CDR3: TGTGCCAGCAGCCAAGACAGGGGTACGGGCTACACCTTC.